The 23 T cell receptor beta chains given below trace back to one sample, sequenced in a study of shared clonotypes between healthy human individuals. In the naive CD8 group, cells lacked CD45RO and were positively selected for CCR7, so terminally differentiated effector memory CD45RA+ cells were left out. Assay used: immunoSEQ multiplex PCR; TCRdb lists only in-frame clones, some missing. The data contain 600,000 or so clones, roughly 95% of them seen just once; the ten biggest clones take up around 0.12%. The sequenced sample was naive CD8+ T cells sorted from blood. Receptors originate from a woman in her twenties or thirties in good health.

This clone was counted a single time. This chain links TRBV5-6 with TRBJ2-1; D gene ambiguous. V was cut by 0 bases and J by 8 bases, with 18 bases left in between. This CDR3 contains 16 residues. CDR1 SGHDT and CDR2 YYEEEE come from the germline V gene. The CDR3 is CASSLALSGVTDEQFF. The DNA of the CDR3 is TGTGCCAGCAGCTTGGCCTTAAGTGGGGTAACCGATGAGCAGTTCTTC.

The V gene is TRBV27, the J gene TRBJ2-7; unclear D gene. The germline V gene has CDR1 MNHEY and CDR2 SMNVEV (reference sequence). Trimming removed 6 bases at V and 1 base at J, with 10 bases between. There are 13 residues in the CDR3. This CDR3 reads CASRKRMSYEQYF. The CDR3 DNA reads as TGTGCCAGCAGGAAACGGATGTCCTACGAGCAGTACTTC.

This clone was recorded a few times. The chain couples TRBV19 to TRBJ2-7, with D perhaps matching TRBD1 (6 bases). V lost 3 bases and J lost 2, with 11 bases in between. The CDR3 has 14 residues. Germline CDR1 reads LNHDA; CDR2 reads SQIVND (reference sequence). The CDR3 coding sequence is TGTGCCAGTAGTATTACAGGGTATGCCTACGAGCAGTACTTC. This gives the protein CASSITGYAYEQYF.

This chain uses TRBV27 with TRBJ1-3; 8 bases line up with TRBD1. CDR3 length: 14 amino acids. Per the germline V gene, CDR1 is MNHEY and CDR2 is SMNVEV (reference sequence). V dropped 3 bases and J dropped 6; count of bases not matched to a gene: 4. In nucleotides, the CDR3 is TGTGCCAGCAGTTTGGGCAGGGGGCTAAACACCATATATTTT. It encodes CASSLGRGLNTIYF.

The chain has TRBV19 and TRBJ1-2; 7 bases fit TRBD1. CDR1 and CDR2 (germline): LNHDA, SQIVND (reference sequence). V was clipped by 0 bases and J by 8 bases; unmatched bases: 9. The CDR3 length is 15 residues. The CDR3, as DNA: TGTGCCAGTAGTATAGATCGGACAGGAGTGAGAGGCTACACCTTC. Encoded protein: CASSIDRTGVRGYTF.

The chain is built from TRBV27 and TRBJ2-1, with D tentatively TRBD1 or TRBD2 (7 bases each). V was clipped by 8 bases and J by 9 bases, with 14 bases between them. CDR3 length: 12 residues. The germline V gene encodes CDR1 MNHEY and CDR2 SMNVEV (reference sequence). The CDR3 DNA sequence: TGTGCCAGCGGGGGAGGGGGCGGTGAGCAGTTCTTC. Translation gives CASGGGGGEQFF.

V and J are TRBV7-9 and TRBJ2-5; 10 bases are shared with TRBD2. The CDR3 totals 17 residues. J lost 1 base, V lost 2 bases, and 7 bases had no gene match. Per germline, CDR1 SEHNR and CDR2 FQNEAQ (reference sequence). In DNA, the CDR3 is TGTGCCAGCAGCTTAATAATAGCGGGAGGACCCCAAGAGACCCAGTACTTC. It yields the protein CASSLIIAGGPQETQYF.

The chain uses TRBV5-6 and TRBJ2-1, with 13 bases that match TRBD2. V shed 4 bases and J 14 bases; nucleotides not matched to a gene: 6. CDR1 is SGHDT and CDR2 is YYEEEE in the germline V gene. The CDR3 is made up of 13 amino acids. The CDR3 spells CASSVTSGRRKFF. As DNA, the CDR3 is TGTGCCAGCAGCGTGACTAGCGGGAGGAGAAAGTTCTTC.

The chain has TRBV10-3 and TRBJ1-5; 7 nucleotides line up with TRBD1. Germline assignment: CDR1 ENHRY and CDR2 SYGVKD. Losses at the gene ends were 2 bases for V and 2 bases for J; bases not matched to a gene: 0. The CDR3 is 14 amino acids. The CDR3 region is CAISETGGNQPQHF. The CDR3, as DNA: TGTGCCATCAGTGAGACAGGGGGCAATCAGCCCCAGCATTTT.

The chain uses TRBV13 and TRBJ2-5, with 7 bases fitting TRBD2. The last part of the DNA fits TRBJ2-7 better; the J call may be wrong. CDR1 PRHDT and CDR2 FYEKMQ come from the germline V gene (reference sequence). CDR3 size: 14 residues. The CDR3 reads CASSPFGRGYEQYF. The DNA of the CDR3 is TGTGCCAGCAGCCCTTTTGGGCGGGGGTACGAGCAGTACTTC.

V is TRBV27 and J is TRBJ2-1, with TRBD2 as a possible D gene (5 bases). The CDR3 has 15 residues. Germline V gene sequence: CDR1 MNHEY, CDR2 SMNVEV (reference sequence). V shed 2 bases and J shed 1 base, with 9 bases lying between them. The DNA of the CDR3 is TGTGCCAGCAGTTTACTAGAGGGTTCCTACAATGAGCAGTTCTTC. Its translation: CASSLLEGSYNEQFF.

This clone was seen once. J is TRBJ2-5 and V is TRBV19; 11 bases match TRBD2. The J call may be mistaken, given a closer DNA end match to TRBJ2-7. Germline CDR1 LNHDA, CDR2 SQIVND (reference sequence). The CDR3 has 15 residues. CDR3 in amino acids: CASSVSSGRFNEQYF. The CDR3, as DNA: TGTGCCAGTAGTGTGTCTAGCGGGAGGTTCAACGAGCAGTACTTC.

The chain joins TRBV27 to TRBJ2-2, with D perhaps matching TRBD1 (6 bases). The V gene's germline CDR1 is MNHEY and CDR2 SMNVEV (reference sequence). The length of the CDR3 is 17 residues. V dropped 3 bases and J dropped 2 bases, with 16 bases sitting between them. CDR3 in amino acids: CASSFMVGQINTGELFF. CDR3 DNA sequence: TGTGCCAGCAGTTTCATGGTAGGACAGATAAACACCGGGGAGCTGTTTTTT.

V is TRBV28 and J is TRBJ1-5; 7 nucleotides agree with TRBD1. The CDR3 consists of 14 residues. Trimming at V came to 6 bases and at J to 2 bases, leaving 4 bases not matched to a gene. Germline assignment: CDR1 MDHEN and CDR2 SYDVKM. The CDR3 sequence is CASRETGGNQPQHF. Here the CDR3 DNA reads TGTGCCAGCAGAGAAACAGGGGGCAATCAGCCCCAGCATTTT.

V and J are TRBV19 and TRBJ1-4; 9 nucleotides line up with TRBD1. The CDR3 length is 13 residues. V was clipped by 11 bases and J by 5 bases; unmatched bases: 6. Germline V gives CDR1 LNHDA, CDR2 SQIVND (reference sequence). The CDR3 loop is CAGRDRENEKLFF. CDR3 sequence (DNA): TGTGCCGGAAGGGACAGGGAAAATGAAAAACTGTTTTTT.

This chain joins TRBV19 and TRBJ2-1, with 13 nucleotides matching TRBD2. CDR3 length: 20 amino acids. V was clipped by 3 bases and J by 1 base; unmatched bases: 12. Germline CDR1 LNHDA, CDR2 SQIVND (reference sequence). This CDR3 reads CASSIGLAGVITGSYNEQFF. The CDR3 DNA sequence: TGTGCCAGTAGTATTGGACTAGCGGGAGTCATCACCGGTTCCTACAATGAGCAGTTCTTC.

This rearrangement joins TRBV30 to TRBJ2-7; 8 bases match TRBD2. The germline V gene has CDR1 GTSNPN and CDR2 SVGIG (reference sequence). With 1 base clipped from V and 3 bases from J, the junction kept 11 bases outside the gene matches. This CDR3 contains 16 residues. In DNA form, the CDR3 reads TGTGCCTGGAGTGGTGTTTTGGCGGGAGGAGGCTACGAGCAGTACTTC. Encoded protein: CAWSGVLAGGGYEQYF.

V gene TRBV19 combines with J gene TRBJ2-7, with TRBD2 identical over 9 bases. Germline CDR1 LNHDA, CDR2 SQIVND (reference sequence). V gave up 3 bases and J gave up 3 bases; unmatched junction bases: 6. The CDR3 runs to 15 residues. The CDR3 protein is CASSMMSLAGYEQYF. CDR3 in DNA: TGTGCCAGTAGTATGATGTCACTAGCGGGCTACGAGCAGTACTTC.

The V call is TRBV5-1, the J call TRBJ2-3; TRBD1 matches 7 bases. From germline, CDR1 is SGHRS and CDR2 YFSETQ. After removal of 4 bases from V and 0 bases from J, the junction contained 5 bases not matched to a gene. This CDR3 region has 15 residues. CDR3 sequence (DNA): TGCGCCAGCAGCCCGGGGACAGCTAGCACAGATACGCAGTATTTT. Its translation: CASSPGTASTDTQYF.

This sequence joins TRBV6-5 and TRBJ1-2; D is ambiguous. V lost 5 bases and J lost 2, with 12 bases in between. The CDR3 length is 14 residues. The germline V gene encodes CDR1 MNHEY and CDR2 SVGAGI. The DNA for the CDR3 is TGTGCCAGCAGTCCCTTGAGCGCCAACTATGGCTACACCTTC. The encoded protein is CASSPLSANYGYTF.

This clone has just one count. V and J are TRBV7-9 and TRBJ2-7; 7 nucleotides align to TRBD2. Germline V gene sequence: CDR1 SEHNR, CDR2 FQNEAQ (reference sequence). The V segment lost 8 bases and the J segment 0 bases; nucleotides outside the gene matches: 7. The length of the CDR3 is 14 residues. The CDR3 DNA reads as TGTGCCAGCGGTCTAGCGGCCCCCTCCTACGAGCAGTACTTC. Its translation is CASGLAAPSYEQYF.

The rearrangement joins TRBV7-9 to TRBJ1-1; 9 nucleotides match TRBD1. Per germline, CDR1 SEHNR and CDR2 FQNEAQ (reference sequence). After removal of 5 bases from V and 6 bases from J, the junction contained 13 bases not matched to a gene. The CDR3 loop spans 16 amino acids. The DNA of the CDR3 is TGTGCCAGCAGCGACGAACAGGGGGCGAGAGGTGCTGAAGCTTTCTTT. Translating gives CASSDEQGARGAEAFF. The variable domain in full, completed from reference TRBV7-9 and TRBJ1-1, reads DTGVSQNPRHKITKRGQNVTFRCDPISEHNRLYWYRQTLGQGPEFLTYFQNEAQLEKSRLLSDRFSAERPKGSFSTLEIQRTEQGDSAMYLCASSDEQGARGAEAFFGQGTRLTVV.

The chain links TRBV27 to TRBJ2-1; D not resolved. Trimming took off 3 bases at V and 0 bases at J, with 6 bases between the two ends. The CDR3 extends over 14 amino acids. Germline CDR1 reads MNHEY; CDR2 reads SMNVEV (reference sequence). The DNA for the CDR3 is TGTGCCAGCAGTTTTAGGAGCTCCTACAATGAGCAGTTCTTC. It specifies CASSFRSSYNEQFF.